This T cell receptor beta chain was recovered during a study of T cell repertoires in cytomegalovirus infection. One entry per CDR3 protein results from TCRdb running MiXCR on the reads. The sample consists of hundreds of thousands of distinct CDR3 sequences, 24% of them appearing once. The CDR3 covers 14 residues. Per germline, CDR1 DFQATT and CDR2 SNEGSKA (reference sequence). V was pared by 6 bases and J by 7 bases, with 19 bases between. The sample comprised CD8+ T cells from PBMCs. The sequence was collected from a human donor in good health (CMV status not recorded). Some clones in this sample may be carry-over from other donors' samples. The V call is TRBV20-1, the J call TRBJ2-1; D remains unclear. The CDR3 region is CSAISDPDVNEQFF. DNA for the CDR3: TGCAGTGCGATCTCGGATCCCGACGTGAATGAGCAGTTCTTC.